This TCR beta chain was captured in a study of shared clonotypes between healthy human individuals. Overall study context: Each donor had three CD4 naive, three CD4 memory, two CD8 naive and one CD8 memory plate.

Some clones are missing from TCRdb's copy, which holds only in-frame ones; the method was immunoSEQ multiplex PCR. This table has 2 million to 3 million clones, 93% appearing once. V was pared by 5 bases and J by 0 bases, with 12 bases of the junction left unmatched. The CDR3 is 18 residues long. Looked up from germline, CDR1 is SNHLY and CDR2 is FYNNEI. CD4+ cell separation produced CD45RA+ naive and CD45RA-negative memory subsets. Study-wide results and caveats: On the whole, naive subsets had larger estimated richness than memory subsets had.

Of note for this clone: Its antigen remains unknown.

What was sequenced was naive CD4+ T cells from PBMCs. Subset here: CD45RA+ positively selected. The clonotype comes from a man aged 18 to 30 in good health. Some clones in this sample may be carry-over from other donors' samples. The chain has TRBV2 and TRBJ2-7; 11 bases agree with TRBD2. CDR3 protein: CASSTASGGHKNSYEQYF. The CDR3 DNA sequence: TGTGCCAGCAGTACGGCTAGCGGGGGGCACAAGAACTCCTACGAGCAGTACTTC. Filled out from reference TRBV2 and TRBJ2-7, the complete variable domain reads EPEVTQTPSHQVTQMGQEVILRCVPISNHLYFYWYRQILGQKVEFLVSFYNNEISEKSEIFDDQFSVERPDGSNFTLKIRSTKLEDSAMYFCASSTASGGHKNSYEQYFGPGTRLTVT.